The 24 T cell receptor beta chains below were found in one sample sequenced in a study of PD-1 blockade in classical Hodgkin lymphoma. Time point specified: newly diagnosed, previously untreated cHL patient sample. TCRdb's table, derived via immunoSEQ multiplex PCR, lists solely in-frame clones and lacks some. This table holds 45,000 to 60,000 clones, about nine tenths found once. The sample consisted of peripheral blood mononuclear cells (PBMCs). The receptor source for this set is a human donor with classical Hodgkin lymphoma.

The J gene is TRBJ2-5, the V gene TRBV4-1, with unresolved D. The CDR3 has 13 amino acids. The germline CDR1 and CDR2 sequences are MGHRA and YSYEKL. Trimming shortened V by 1 base and J by 5 bases, and 8 bases separated the two germline ends. The CDR3 here is CASSQAAGETQYF. The CDR3 DNA reads TGCGCCAGCAGCCAAGCGGCCGGGGAGACCCAGTACTTC.

V usage is TRBV7-9 and J usage is TRBJ1-1; TRBD1 matches at 9 bases. Germline lookup yields CDR1 SEHNR and CDR2 FQNEAQ (reference sequence). This CDR3 region has 15 residues. V dropped 4 bases and J dropped 4; count of bases not matched to a gene: 7. Here the CDR3 reads CASSSNRGHFTEAFF. The CDR3 bases are TGTGCCAGCAGCTCCAACAGGGGGCACTTCACTGAAGCTTTCTTT.

This clone was found once. The chain is built from TRBV4-2 and TRBJ1-6; the D is unclear. This CDR3 comprises 15 residues. Germline values: CDR1 LGHNA, CDR2 YNFKEQ. Trimming removed 4 bases at V and 13 bases at J, with 20 bases between. This chain's CDR3 is CASSPIRTGIIPLHF. The CDR3 bases are TGTGCCAGCAGCCCGATACGAACGGGGATAATTCCCCTCCACTTT.

The chain combines TRBV20-1 with TRBJ2-6; no clear D. CDR3 length equals 11 residues. Germline V gene sequence: CDR1 DFQATT, CDR2 SNEGSKA (reference sequence). V dropped 0 bases and J dropped 12 bases, with 6 bases sitting between them. The CDR3 loop reads CSAREFGVLTF. In nucleotides, the CDR3 is TGCAGTGCTAGAGAATTCGGCGTCCTGACTTTC.

The rearrangement links TRBV9 to TRBJ2-1; 13 nucleotides line up with TRBD2. The CDR3 contains 14 residues. Trimming cost V 4 bases and J 7 bases; bases outside gene matches: 2. CDR1 is SGDLS, CDR2 YYNGEE, per germline. In DNA, the CDR3 is TGTGCCAGCAGCTGGACTAGCGGGAGAAATGAGCAGTTCTTC. This sequence encodes CASSWTSGRNEQFF. The variable domain in full, completed from reference TRBV9 and TRBJ2-1, reads DSGVTQTPKHLITATGQRVTLRCSPRSGDLSVYWYQQSLDQGLQFLIQYYNGEERAKGNILERFSAQQFPDLHSELNLSSLELGDSALYFCASSWTSGRNEQFFGPGTRLTVL.

The chain employs TRBV29-1 and TRBJ2-1; 7 nucleotides agree with TRBD2. The V segment lost 3 bases and the J segment 7 bases; nucleotides outside the gene matches: 18. Germline CDR1 and CDR2: SQVTM and ANQGSEA. This CDR3 region has 17 residues. The CDR3 sequence: CSVDGGPTSRRTNEQFF. The CDR3 nucleotides are TGCAGCGTTGATGGGGGACCGACTAGCAGGAGGACGAATGAGCAGTTCTTC.

The chain carries TRBV2 and TRBJ1-1, with 7 bases identical to TRBD1. CDR3 length: 15 residues. Germline CDR1 is SNHLY and CDR2 is FYNNEI. J gave up 1 base and V 8 bases, and 10 bases lay outside the gene matches. CDR3 bases: TGTGCCAGCGGAATACGCAGGGGGGGGAACACTGAAGCTTTCTTT. As protein: CASGIRRGGNTEAFF.

The rearrangement links TRBV6-1 to TRBJ1-1; D gene uncertain. Germline CDR1 and CDR2: MNHNS and SASEGT. CDR3 size: 14 residues. V was trimmed by 0 bases and J by 1 base, leaving 6 bases between them. CDR3 sequence (DNA): TGTGCCAGCAGTGAAGCCCCGACGAACACTGAAGCTTTCTTT. It translates to CASSEAPTNTEAFF.

V is TRBV2 and J is TRBJ1-1; D call uncertain. Germline CDR1 SNHLY, CDR2 FYNNEI. Trimming left V 10 bases short and J 0 bases short, with 15 bases between. CDR3 length: 14 amino acids. This chain's CDR3 is CATGAGILNTEAFF. In DNA, the CDR3 is TGTGCCACCGGCGCAGGTATCTTGAACACTGAAGCTTTCTTT.

The CDR3 DNA follows: TGTGCCAGCTCACCATTCGTGAGCGGGGACAATGAGCAGTTCTTC. Its protein is CASSPFVSGDNEQFF. The chain joins TRBV18 to TRBJ2-1, with 7 bases that match TRBD2. Germline V gives CDR1 KGHSH, CDR2 LQKENI. This CDR3 comprises 15 residues. J gave up 5 bases and V 2 bases, and 6 bases lay outside the gene matches.

The CDR3 sequence: CASSRDSNSPLHF. The CDR3 nucleotides read TGTGCCAGCAGCCGGGATTCTAATTCACCCCTCCACTTT. The rearrangement links TRBV9 to TRBJ1-6; no firm D call. The germline V gene has CDR1 SGDLS and CDR2 YYNGEE. This CDR3 is built from 13 residues. The V and J ends lost 4 bases and 6 bases respectively, with 8 bases between them.

This chain uses TRBV12-5 with TRBJ2-1; TRBD2 matches 7 bases. With V trimmed by 3 bases and J by 0 bases, 17 bases remained unmatched. Germline lookup yields CDR1 LGHNT and CDR2 FRNRAP. The CDR3 has 20 amino acids. The CDR3 nucleotides are TGTGCTAGTGGTTTCGGAGATTCGGGCCCTAGCGGAGGCTCCTACAATGAGCAGTTCTTC. Its translation is CASGFGDSGPSGGSYNEQFF.

The genes are TRBV5-1 and TRBJ2-1, with TRBD1 as a possible D gene (6 bases). This CDR3 is 15 amino acids long. With 0 bases removed from V and 7 bases from J, the gap between germline ends came to 14 bases. The germline CDR1 and CDR2 sequences are SGHRS and YFSETQ. This CDR3 reads CASSLARGMGNEQFF. DNA for the CDR3: TGCGCCAGCAGCTTGGCCAGGGGTATGGGTAATGAGCAGTTCTTC.

The chain joins TRBV9 to TRBJ2-3, with 12 bases matching TRBD2. Per the germline V gene, CDR1 is SGDLS and CDR2 is YYNGEE. CDR3 length: 16 amino acids. Trimming at V came to 3 bases and at J to 1 base, leaving 3 bases not matched to a gene. The CDR3 is CASSGLAGVRTDTQYF. Written as DNA, the CDR3 is TGTGCCAGCAGCGGACTAGCGGGAGTTCGCACAGATACGCAGTATTTT.

The CDR3 coding sequence is TGCAGCGTTTCGAAGGGGCGTTTGGGGGAAAAACTGTTTTTT. This translates into CSVSKGRLGEKLFF. The J gene is TRBJ1-4, the V gene TRBV29-1, with D possibly TRBD1 on 5 matching bases. The V end was cut by 5 bases, the J end by 8 bases, with 18 bases between. The germline V gene has CDR1 SQVTM and CDR2 ANQGSEA. The CDR3 has 14 amino acids.

This chain links TRBV5-4 with TRBJ1-1; 9 nucleotides align to TRBD1. CDR3 length: 16 amino acids. Germline V gene data show CDR1 as SGHNT and CDR2 as YYREEE (reference sequence). Germline trimming cut 0 bases from V and 5 bases from J; bases unmatched to any gene: 8. The chain's CDR3 is CASSLGTGGFWTEAFF. As DNA, the CDR3 is TGTGCCAGCAGCTTGGGCACAGGGGGCTTTTGGACTGAAGCTTTCTTT.

This chain connects TRBV11-2 to TRBJ1-5; D gene ambiguous. Trimming removed 5 bases from V and 2 bases from J, with 10 bases in between. CDR3 length: 14 amino acids. Per germline, CDR1 SGHAT and CDR2 FQNNGV. This CDR3 reads CASSLGSGNQPQHF. The CDR3 bases are TGTGCCAGCAGCCTCGGGAGCGGCAATCAGCCCCAGCATTTT.

The V gene is TRBV5-4, the J gene TRBJ2-3; D unresolved. V was pared by 5 bases and J by 0 bases, with 13 bases between. This CDR3 has 15 amino acids. The V gene's germline CDR1 is SGHNT and CDR2 YYREEE (reference sequence). CDR3 loop: CASSSDLSSTDTQYF. The CDR3, as DNA: TGTGCCAGCAGTTCAGACTTATCTAGCACAGATACGCAGTATTTT.

The CDR3 DNA follows: TGTGCCAGTAGTATTGGGCCCTACGAGGGGGCGACGGGAGGCTACACCTTC. This sequence encodes CASSIGPYEGATGGYTF. The chain couples TRBV19 to TRBJ1-2; the match to TRBD1 covers 7 bases. In germline, CDR1 is LNHDA, CDR2 SQIVND (reference sequence). The V gene end was trimmed by 3 bases and the J gene end by 8 bases; junction bases not matched to a gene: 18. The CDR3 totals 17 residues.

The rearrangement links TRBV4-1 to TRBJ1-1; D is undetermined. The CDR3 extends over 15 amino acids. V was shortened by 1 base and J by 1 base, with 10 bases between the two germline ends. CDR1 and CDR2 from the germline V gene are MGHRA and YSYEKL. Here the CDR3 reads CASSQGPYGNTEAFF. DNA of the CDR3: TGCGCCAGCAGCCAAGGACCGTATGGGAACACTGAAGCTTTCTTT.

The genes are TRBV6-1 and TRBJ1-5; 8 positions match TRBD1. The V and J ends lost 6 bases and 5 bases, in that order; junction bases with no gene match: 6. The germline gives CDR1 MNHNS, CDR2 SASEGT. The CDR3 has 14 amino acids. The CDR3 DNA reads TGTGCCAGCAGCGGAGCAGGGGGCCATCAGCCCCAGCATTTT. This codes for CASSGAGGHQPQHF.

J is TRBJ2-5 and V is TRBV28, with D uncertain. Per the germline V gene, CDR1 is MDHEN and CDR2 is SYDVKM. The length of the CDR3 is 13 residues. V dropped 11 bases and J dropped 1 base, with 14 bases sitting between them. CDR3 residues: CAAYSVAQETQYF. The CDR3 DNA reads TGTGCCGCATACTCGGTGGCCCAAGAGACCCAGTACTTC.

The chain links TRBV7-8 to TRBJ1-1; tentative D call: TRBD1 (5 bases). The germline V gene encodes CDR1 SGHVS and CDR2 FQNEAQ. The V end lost 5 bases, the J end lost 0 bases, and 16 bases lay between the germline ends. The CDR3 loop spans 16 amino acids. CDR3 DNA: TGTGCCAGCAGCGTGGCCGCAGGGCGAGTGAACACTGAAGCTTTCTTT. It codes for CASSVAAGRVNTEAFF.

The J gene is TRBJ2-7, the V gene TRBV5-4, with D perhaps TRBD2 (7 bases). Looked up from germline, CDR1 is SGHNT and CDR2 is YYREEE (reference sequence). Trimming stripped 3 bases from V and 5 bases from J, with 12 bases between. The CDR3 covers 13 residues. In nucleotides, the CDR3 is TGTGCCAGCAGCTCCGGGGGGCGCGACGAGCAGTACTTC. Its translation: CASSSGGRDEQYF.